Listed below are T cell receptor beta chains from one sample, sequenced in a study of T cell repertoires in cytomegalovirus infection. MiXCR, applied by TCRdb to the reads, yields one record per CDR3 protein. The sample carries hundreds of thousands of distinct CDR3 sequences, around 11% recorded once. Sequenced sample: PBMCs. Source of these receptors: a human donor in good health (CMV status not recorded). Some clones in this sample may be carry-over from other donors' samples. Both conserved end residues are part of each CDR3. Fields, in order: CDR3 protein, CDR3 DNA, D gene, J gene, V gene, clone size, CDR3 length. D genes are given only for firm matches. Only some rows state a clone size, as once, few, many or a class for expanded clones.

CDR3aa: CSASSDYNEQFF
CDR3nt: TGCAGTGCTTCCTCAGATTACAATGAGCAGTTCTTC
d_gene: .
j_gene: TRBJ2-1
v_gene: TRBV20-1
abundance: many
len: 12

CDR3aa: CSSQGTAETQYF
CDR3nt: TGCAGCTCACAGGGTACTGCAGAGACCCAGTACTTC
d_gene: .
j_gene: TRBJ2-5
v_gene: TRBV29-1
abundance: many
len: 12

CDR3aa: CASSPRGGESYGYTF
CDR3nt: TGTGCCAGCAGCCCCAGGGGAGGGGAGAGCTATGGCTACACCTTC
d_gene: .
j_gene: TRBJ1-2
v_gene: TRBV11-3
abundance: many
len: 15

CDR3aa: CASSYFAQRGKDTGELFF
CDR3nt: TGTGCCAGCAGTTACTTCGCCCAACGAGGGAAGGACACCGGGGAGCTGTTTTTT
d_gene: .
j_gene: TRBJ2-2
v_gene: TRBV6-5
abundance: many
len: 18

CDR3aa: CAISGEGEELFF
CDR3nt: TGTGCCATCAGTGGGGAAGGGGAGGAACTGTTTTTT
d_gene: .
j_gene: TRBJ1-4
v_gene: TRBV10-3
abundance: .
len: 12

CDR3aa: CSVESGQGGGGGYGYTF
CDR3nt: TGCAGCGTTGAATCGGGACAGGGGGGGGGGGGGGGCTATGGCTACACCTTC
d_gene: TRBD1
j_gene: TRBJ1-2
v_gene: TRBV29-1
abundance: .
len: 17

CDR3aa: CSARDLLWNTEAFF
CDR3nt: TGCAGTGCTAGAGATCTTTTGTGGAACACTGAAGCTTTCTTT
d_gene: .
j_gene: TRBJ1-1
v_gene: TRBV20-1
abundance: many
len: 14

CDR3aa: CASSTVPGQGNYGYTF
CDR3nt: TGCGCCAGCAGCACGGTCCCGGGACAGGGTAACTATGGCTACACCTTC
d_gene: TRBD1
j_gene: TRBJ1-2
v_gene: TRBV5-1
abundance: many
len: 16

CDR3aa: CASSLAGQDPNTEAFF
CDR3nt: TGTGCCAGCAGCTTGGCGGGACAGGACCCGAACACTGAAGCTTTCTTT
d_gene: TRBD1
j_gene: TRBJ1-1
v_gene: TRBV7-2
abundance: many
len: 16

CDR3aa: CATSRAGTFTDTQYF
CDR3nt: TGTGCCACCAGCAGAGCCGGGACATTCACAGATACGCAGTATTTT
d_gene: .
j_gene: TRBJ2-3
v_gene: TRBV15
abundance: many
len: 15

CDR3aa: CASSSGTGWDIQYF
CDR3nt: TGTGCCAGCAGTTCCGGGACAGGGTGGGACATTCAGTACTTC
d_gene: TRBD1
j_gene: TRBJ2-4
v_gene: TRBV2
abundance: .
len: 14

CDR3aa: CASGPRQQETQYF
CDR3nt: TGTGCCAGCGGACCAAGACAGCAAGAGACCCAGTACTTC
d_gene: .
j_gene: TRBJ2-5
v_gene: TRBV11-2
abundance: many
len: 13

CDR3aa: CAWSEGGGQPQHF
CDR3nt: TGTGCCTGGAGTGAAGGGGGTGGGCAGCCCCAGCATTTT
d_gene: .
j_gene: TRBJ1-5
v_gene: TRBV30
abundance: .
len: 13

CDR3aa: CASNPSGGEQETQYF
CDR3nt: TGCGCCAGCAACCCTTCCGGGGGGGAACAAGAGACCCAGTACTTC
d_gene: TRBD2
j_gene: TRBJ2-5
v_gene: TRBV5-1
abundance: few
len: 15

CDR3aa: CASSLIGTRVINEQFF
CDR3nt: TGCGCCAGCAGCCTGATCGGGACTAGGGTAATCAATGAGCAGTTCTTC
d_gene: TRBD2
j_gene: TRBJ2-1
v_gene: TRBV5-1
abundance: few
len: 16

CDR3aa: CASSLALGSTQIEAFF
CDR3nt: TGCGCCAGCAGCTTGGCCCTAGGGTCAACCCAGATTGAAGCTTTCTTT
d_gene: .
j_gene: TRBJ1-1
v_gene: TRBV5-1
abundance: few
len: 16